Following are 16 T cell receptor beta chains from one sample sequenced in a study of cytomegalovirus exposure and HLA in healthy donors. With 60 Vbeta and 13 Jbeta primers, the PCR was carried out. Some clones are missing from TCRdb's copy, which holds only in-frame ones; the method was immunoSEQ multiplex PCR. Of about 130,000 clones in the sample, over 80% were seen once. The sample consisted of PBMCs. Receptor source: a boy aged 5-17 years in good health and CMV-seronegative.

The chain employs TRBV27 and TRBJ2-1, with a tentative D call TRBD2 (6 bases). This CDR3 spans 15 amino acids. CDR1 is MNHEY and CDR2 is SMNVEV in the germline V gene (reference sequence). V was shortened by 5 bases and J by 6 bases, with 17 bases between the two germline ends. The CDR3 spells CASSPGLPIINEQFF. The CDR3 nucleotides are TGTGCCAGCAGTCCGGGACTCCCCATAATCAATGAGCAGTTCTTC.

The V and J genes are TRBV4-1 and TRBJ2-1; the match to TRBD1 covers 11 bases. The CDR3 is 15 residues long. After removal of 3 bases from V and 6 bases from J, the junction contained 4 bases not matched to a gene. From germline, CDR1 is MGHRA and CDR2 YSYEKL. CDR3 sequence reads: CASSHGQGAPNEQFF. The CDR3 nucleotides read TGCGCCAGCAGCCATGGACAGGGGGCTCCCAATGAGCAGTTCTTC.

The V call is TRBV27, the J call TRBJ2-7; 11 bases match TRBD2. The V and J ends lost 4 bases and 3 bases, in that order; junction bases with no gene match: 8. The length of the CDR3 is 16 residues. CDR1 is MNHEY and CDR2 is SMNVEV in the germline V gene (reference sequence). The CDR3 bases are TGTGCCAGCAGTTCACTAGCGGGGGAGGGGATCTACGAGCAGTACTTC. Translating gives CASSSLAGEGIYEQYF.

The rearrangement uses TRBV6-5 and TRBJ2-1; 13 bases agree with TRBD2. The CDR3 length is 15 residues. V lost 6 bases and J lost 10; bases outside the gene matches: 9. Germline values: CDR1 MNHEY, CDR2 SVGAGI. Written as DNA, the CDR3 is TGTGCCAGCAGACCTGGACTAGCGGGAGTACGGGAGCAGTTCTTC. It yields the protein CASRPGLAGVREQFF.

The chain carries TRBV12-1 and TRBJ2-4; TRBD2 was called by the table and not checked on the DNA. TRBV12-1 is a listed pseudogene. The CDR3 totals 13 residues. In nucleotides, the CDR3 is TGTGCCAGCAGAAGCGGGATCAGAAACATTCAGTACTTC. Protein sequence: CASRSGIRNIQYF.

The chain couples TRBV10-2 to TRBJ1-5; the match to TRBD1 covers 7 bases. Germline loops: CDR1 WSHSY, CDR2 SAAADI. The V gene end was trimmed by 2 bases and the J gene end by 7 bases; junction bases not matched to a gene: 11. This CDR3 is built from 16 residues. CDR3 residues: CASSEADRAGGQPQHF. The CDR3 DNA reads as TGCGCCAGCAGTGAGGCCGACAGGGCAGGGGGACAGCCCCAGCATTTT.

V and J are TRBV13 and TRBJ2-6, with D possibly being TRBD1 (5 bases). CDR1 is PRHDT and CDR2 is FYEKMQ in the germline V gene (reference sequence). The CDR3 length is 15 residues. Trimming removed 5 bases from V and 0 bases from J, with 8 bases in between. CDR3 protein: CASSGAPSGANVLTF. The CDR3 nucleotides read TGTGCCAGCAGCGGGGCTCCCTCTGGGGCCAACGTCCTGACTTTC.

This chain joins TRBV4-3 and TRBJ2-2; weak D call: TRBD1 (5 bases). Per germline, CDR1 LGHNA and CDR2 YSLEER. V lost 3 bases, J lost 4 bases, and 6 bases lay in between. This CDR3 spans 13 amino acids. Here the CDR3 reads CASSHTGTGELFF. CDR3 coding DNA: TGCGCCAGCAGCCATACAGGCACCGGGGAGCTGTTTTTT.

The chain has TRBV7-8 and TRBJ2-1; TRBD2 aligns across 14 bases. Germline V gene sequence: CDR1 SGHVS, CDR2 FQNEAQ. The V gene end was trimmed by 8 bases and the J gene end by 7 bases; junction bases not matched to a gene: 13. There are 17 residues in the CDR3. CDR3 sequence: CASGIGTSGRVINEQFF. DNA of the CDR3: TGTGCCAGCGGGATAGGGACTAGCGGGAGAGTAATAAATGAGCAGTTCTTC.

The chain's CDR3 is CASREGQETQYF. CDR3 in DNA: TGTGCCAGCAGGGAGGGTCAGGAGACCCAGTACTTC. The V gene is TRBV6-5, the J gene TRBJ2-5; D might be TRBD2 (6 bases). The V gene lost 6 bases and the J gene lost 5 bases, with 10 bases spanning the gap. The germline gives CDR1 MNHEY, CDR2 SVGAGI. The CDR3 loop spans 12 amino acids.

The chain recombines TRBV7-9 with TRBJ2-7; possibly TRBD1 for D (5 bases). V lost 5 bases, J lost 3 bases, and 11 bases lay in between. The CDR3 has 13 amino acids. Germline CDR1 is SEHNR and CDR2 is FQNEAQ (reference sequence). For the CDR3, the DNA is TGTGCCAGCAGCAGTCCAGGGAACTACGAGCAGTACTTC. This sequence encodes CASSSPGNYEQYF. Drawing the rest from reference TRBV7-9 and TRBJ2-7, the complete variable domain is DTGVSQNPRHKITKRGQNVTFRCDPISEHNRLYWYRQTLGQGPEFLTYFQNEAQLEKSRLLSDRFSAERPKGSFSTLEIQRTEQGDSAMYLCASSSPGNYEQYFGPGTRLTVT.

The chain employs TRBV11-1 and TRBJ2-7, with D tentatively TRBD2 (6 bases). The CDR3 runs to 15 residues. Trimming left V 3 bases short and J 5 bases short, with 17 bases between. The germline V gene encodes CDR1 SGHAT and CDR2 FQDESV (reference sequence). CDR3 DNA: TGTGCCAGCAGCTTGGGGGGATTCATCGGGGACGAGCAGTACTTC. This gives the protein CASSLGGFIGDEQYF.

The rearrangement joins TRBV7-2 to TRBJ2-7; possibly TRBD2 for D (5 bases). The CDR3 contains 15 residues. The germline CDR1 and CDR2 sequences are SGHTA and FQGNSA. The germline V and J ends were trimmed by 1 base and 0 bases, with 10 bases remaining between them. The CDR3 sequence is CASSLGPGYSYEQYF. CDR3 bases: TGTGCCAGCAGCTTAGGTCCGGGGTACTCCTACGAGCAGTACTTC. The full variable domain, rest sourced from reference TRBV7-2 and TRBJ2-7, is GAGVSQSPSNKVTEKGKDVELRCDPISGHTALYWYRQSLGQGLEFLIYFQGNSAPDKSGLPSDRFSAERTGGSVSTLTIQRTQQEDSAVYLCASSLGPGYSYEQYFGPGTRLTVT.

The chain uses TRBV6-5 and TRBJ2-7; 9 bases match TRBD2. Germline lookup yields CDR1 MNHEY and CDR2 SVGAGI. The V and J ends lost 6 bases and 4 bases, in that order; junction bases with no gene match: 10. The length of the CDR3 is 15 residues. The CDR3 region is CASSSRTSADYEQYF. In DNA, the CDR3 is TGTGCCAGCAGCTCAAGGACTAGCGCCGATTACGAGCAGTACTTC.

This chain links TRBV29-1 with TRBJ2-2; 7 nucleotides match TRBD2. This CDR3 has 12 amino acids. V was pared by 5 bases and J by 4 bases, with 1 base of the junction left unmatched. The germline V gene encodes CDR1 SQVTM and CDR2 ANQGSEA. In nucleotides, the CDR3 is TGCAGCGTTCGCGGGAGCACCGGGGAGCTGTTTTTT. Its protein is CSVRGSTGELFF.

J is TRBJ2-1 and V is TRBV5-1; D possibly corresponds to TRBD2 (6 bases). Germline V gene lookup returns CDR1 SGHRS and CDR2 YFSETQ. The V end lost 4 bases, the J end lost 4 bases, and 15 bases lay between the germline ends. This CDR3 spans 15 amino acids. The CDR3 nucleotides read TGCGCCAGCAGCCCCGGGACTCCTCTATACAATGAGCAGTTCTTC. Translated: CASSPGTPLYNEQFF.